A single sample gave rise to the 17 T cell receptor beta chains below, sequenced in a study of tumor and adjacent non-tumor tissue in lung cancer. No cell sorting was done before RNA was extracted from the tissue. A modified ARM-PCR protocol with three rounds of nested PCR amplified TCRbeta. TCRdb reanalysed the multiplex PCR reads using MiXCR and keeps one entry per CDR3 protein. The data contain approximately 90,000 distinct CDR3 sequences, less than 75% of them singletons. Sequencing input: lung tumor tissue. The receptors come from a man aged 55-75 years with non-small cell lung cancer.

This clonotype was recorded once. The chain's CDR3 is CASSLQDGLSVTQYF. CDR3 nucleotides: TGTGCCAGCAGCCTCCAGGATGGGCTAAGTGTTACCCAGTACTTC. The genes are TRBV6-5 and TRBJ2-5; D remains ambiguous. The V and J ends lost 6 bases and 8 bases respectively, with 22 bases between them. This CDR3 is 15 amino acids long. Germline V gene lookup returns CDR1 MNHEY and CDR2 SVGAGI.

This chain links TRBV29-1 with TRBJ1-5; 8 nucleotides agree with TRBD1. Per the germline V gene, CDR1 is SQVTM and CDR2 is ANQGSEA. The length of the CDR3 is 13 residues. CDR3 residues: CRIQQGGNQPQHF. CDR3 nucleotides: TGCAGAATCCAACAGGGGGGCAATCAGCCCCAGCATTTT.

For this clonotype: A much bigger clone sits one base away, suggesting this may be a read error. This chain connects TRBV20-1 to TRBJ2-7, with D maybe TRBD1 (7 bases). The V and J ends lost 6 bases and 3 bases respectively, with 18 bases between them. The length of the CDR3 is 14 residues. From germline, CDR1 is DFQATT and CDR2 SNEGSKA (reference sequence). The DNA of the CDR3 is TGCAGTGCGGTCCCGGGACAGACTAGCTACGAGCAGTACTTC. This codes for CSAVPGQTSYEQYF.

V gene TRBV10-3 combines with J gene TRBJ1-3, with a possible D match to TRBD1 (5 bases). The CDR3 totals 13 residues. Trimming took off 11 bases at V and 8 bases at J, with 19 bases between the two ends. Germline-derived CDR1 and CDR2 are ENHRY and SYGVKD. In DNA form, the CDR3 reads TGTGCCGCCCTCAGGGCCTCCGGAGACACCATATATTTT. This codes for CAALRASGDTIYF.

Concerning this clonotype itself: At one boundary the junction diverges from the germline segment, which might be a read error. The genes are TRBV6-5 and TRBJ2-1; 8 positions agree with TRBD2. This CDR3 has 12 residues. Germline CDR1 reads MNHEY; CDR2 reads SVGAGI. The CDR3 loop reads CASSHTSGEQFF. DNA for the CDR3: TGTGCTAGCAGTCATACTAGCGGTGAGCAGTTCTTC.

This chain links TRBV2 with TRBJ1-2; TRBD1 is a possible D gene (5 bases). CDR1 is SNHLY, CDR2 FYNNEI, per germline. The germline V and J ends were trimmed by 4 bases and 8 bases, with 14 bases remaining between them. The length of the CDR3 is 13 residues. CDR3 nucleotides: TGTGCCAGCAGTGTACGAGGGGCGGAGGGCTACACCTTC. Its translation is CASSVRGAEGYTF.

This clonotype was picked up a small number of times. This chain links TRBV5-1 with TRBJ2-5; 9 bases map to TRBD2. Germline V lookup: CDR1 SGHRS, CDR2 YFSETQ. V shed 3 bases and J 2 bases; nucleotides not matched to a gene: 8. This CDR3 is built from 16 residues. The CDR3 region is CASSSRAGGLQETQYF. The CDR3 DNA reads TGCGCCAGCAGCTCCCGTGCGGGAGGGTTACAAGAGACCCAGTACTTC.

Note on this clonotype: A clone one base away is much larger, so this may be a read error. The V gene is TRBV12-3 or TRBV12-4, the J gene TRBJ2-5; no clear D. This CDR3 contains 11 residues. Here the CDR3 reads CANSLIETQYF. Written as DNA, the CDR3 is TGTGCCAACAGTTTAATAGAGACCCAGTACTTC.

Points on this clonotype: It is likely a read error, because the conserved phenylalanine at the end of the CDR3 is missing. The limits of the CDR3 on the DNA are not certain, so only TCRdb's listed CDR3 is given. The chain combines TRBV6-2 or TRBV6-3 with TRBJ2-7. CDR1 is MNHEY and CDR2 is SVGEGT in the germline V gene. The CDR3 numbers 13 amino acids, ends counted. CDR3 protein: CASSYTTGYEQHL.

Notes on this clonotype: Germline and junction disagree at one end, which may indicate a read error. V usage is TRBV5-1 and J usage is TRBJ2-2; D is perhaps TRBD1 or TRBD2 (6 bases each). There are 16 residues in the CDR3. The germline V gene has CDR1 SGHRS and CDR2 YFSETQ. As DNA, the CDR3 is TGCGCCAGCAGCTCGGGGGCCGCTGGGAACACCGGGGAGCTGTTTTTC. It specifies CASSSGAAGNTGELFF. Using reference TRBV5-1 and TRBJ2-2 for the parts outside the CDR3, the full variable domain is KAGVTQTPRYLIKTRGQQVTLSCSPISGHRSVSWYQQTPGQGLQFLFEYFSETQRNKGNFPGRFSGRQFSNSRSEMNVSTLELGDSALYLCASSSGAAGNTGELFFGEGSRLTVL.

Details on this clonotype: A read error may produce the germline difference seen at one junction end. The chain has TRBV12-3 or TRBV12-4 and TRBJ2-3, with D tentatively TRBD1 (5 bases). The CDR3 is made up of 15 amino acids. The CDR3 region has the DNA TGTGCCAGCAGTCAGACGGACACCGACGGAGATACACAGTATTTT. It encodes CASSQTDTDGDTQYF.

On this clonotype itself: Sequence at one end of the junction differs from germline and may be a read error. The chain employs TRBV20-1 and TRBJ2-2, with TRBD1 identical over 7 bases. CDR1 DFQATT and CDR2 SNEGSKA come from the germline V gene (reference sequence). CDR3 length: 16 residues. DNA of the CDR3: TGCTGTGCTAGGGATCGTGACAGGGCGAACACCGGGGAGCTGTTTTTT. Translating gives CCARDRDRANTGELFF.

The chain recombines TRBV19 with TRBJ1-2; no firm D call. This CDR3 region has 15 residues. From germline, CDR1 is LNHDA and CDR2 SQIVND (reference sequence). V was clipped by 5 bases and J by 0 bases, with 13 bases between them. The CDR3 coding sequence is TGTGCCAGTAGTTTCGGGCGGAGCACTAACTATGGCTACACCTTC. Protein: CASSFGRSTNYGYTF.

Note on this clonotype: At one end the junction does not follow the germline gene, possibly because of a read error. The chain combines TRBV6-2 or TRBV6-3 with TRBJ2-1; D may be TRBD2 (6 bases). This CDR3 spans 16 amino acids. The germline CDR1 and CDR2 sequences are MNHEY and SVGEGT. The CDR3 loop reads CASSTAIIAVDNEQIF. The CDR3 nucleotides read TGTGCCAGCAGCACCGCGATAATAGCGGTGGACAATGAGCAGATCTTC.

V and J are TRBV2 and TRBJ1-2, with a weak D call TRBD1 (5 bases). In germline, CDR1 is SNHLY, CDR2 FYNNEI. The CDR3 covers 12 residues. The ends were cut back, 3 bases at V and 6 bases at J, with 8 bases in the middle. In nucleotides, the CDR3 is TGTGCCAGCAGTGAGGGGCCCAATGGCTACACCTTC. Residues: CASSEGPNGYTF. The variable domain in full, completed from reference TRBV2 and TRBJ1-2, reads EPEVTQTPSHQVTQMGQEVILRCVPISNHLYFYWYRQILGQKVEFLVSFYNNEISEKSEIFDDQFSVERPDGSNFTLKIRSTKLEDSAMYFCASSEGPNGYTFGSGTRLTVV.

Remarks on this clonotype: This CDR3 fails to terminate in the conserved phenylalanine or tryptophan, so it likely reflects a read error. The gene calls are TRBV29-1 and TRBJ2-2; D remains unclear. The V gene lost 8 bases and the J gene lost 1 base, with 11 bases spanning the gap. The CDR3 is 13 residues long. CDR1 SQVTM and CDR2 ANQGSEA come from the germline V gene. For the CDR3, the DNA is TGCAGCACTAATACTCTGAACACCGGGGAGCTGTTTCTT. This codes for CSTNTLNTGELFL.

A remark on this clonotype: With a much larger clone just one base away, this may be a read error. The V call is TRBV28, the J call TRBJ2-5; perhaps TRBD2 as D (5 bases). The CDR3 consists of 14 residues. CDR1 MDHEN and CDR2 SYDVKM come from the germline V gene. CDR3 residues: CTSSLDTSVETQYF. The CDR3 DNA sequence: TGTACCAGCAGTTTGGATACTAGTGTCGAGACCCAGTACTTC.